This TCR beta chain comes out of a study of graft-versus-host responses after intestinal transplantation. Study observations and caveats: GvH clones appeared in recipient marrow, some first in ileum or blood.

This table comes from immunoSEQ multiplex PCR, and its TCRdb copy is limited to in-frame clones, with some not included. The data hold some 110,000 clones, with 85% to 95% observed a single time. Concerning this clone itself: What it binds is not known.

The CDR3 covers 13 residues. The V gene's germline CDR1 is SQVTM and CDR2 ANQGSEA. V was clipped by 2 bases and J by 3 bases, with 11 bases between them. This rearrangement joins TRBV29-1 to TRBJ2-7; D gene uncertain. The specimen comprised unstimulated CD4+ T cells sorted from spleen or lymph node cells, sampled before transplant. This sequence originates from a human donor who was the organ donor for an intestinal transplant. CDR3 protein: CSVEFRDGYEQYF. In DNA form, the CDR3 reads TGCAGCGTTGAATTTCGTGACGGCTACGAGCAGTACTTC.